This record looks at one TCR beta chain sequence and its context. Germline V gene sequence: CDR1 MNHEY, CDR2 SVGEGT. Trimming cost V 4 bases and J 0 bases; bases outside gene matches: 5. The CDR3 loop spans 15 amino acids. The sample is drawn from a study of blood T cell repertoires in COVID-19. Method: immunoSEQ multiplex PCR; TCRdb's copy keeps in-frame clones and lacks some. The table records under 250,000 clones, over 75% of them present only once. The Seattle site enrolled patients during active infection and followed them longitudinally. J is TRBJ2-5 and V is TRBV6-2 or TRBV6-3, with 7 bases that match TRBD1. This clonotype was obtained from a woman in her seventies with COVID-19, enrolled during active disease. The source material was peripheral blood. CDR3: CASSSPGQYQETQYF. DNA of the CDR3: TGTGCCAGCAGTTCACCGGGACAGTACCAAGAGACCCAGTACTTC.